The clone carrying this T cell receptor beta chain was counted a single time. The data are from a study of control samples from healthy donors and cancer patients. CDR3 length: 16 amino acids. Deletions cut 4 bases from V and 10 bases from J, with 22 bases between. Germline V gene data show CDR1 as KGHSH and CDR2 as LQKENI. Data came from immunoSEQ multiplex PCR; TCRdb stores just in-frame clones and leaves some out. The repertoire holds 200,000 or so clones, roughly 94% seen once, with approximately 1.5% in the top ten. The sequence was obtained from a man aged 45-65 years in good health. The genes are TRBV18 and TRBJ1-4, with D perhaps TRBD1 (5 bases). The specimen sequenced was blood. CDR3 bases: TGTGCCAGCTCACTGCACCGGGACCCTAACTCCGGAAAACTGTTTTTT. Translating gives CASSLHRDPNSGKLFF.